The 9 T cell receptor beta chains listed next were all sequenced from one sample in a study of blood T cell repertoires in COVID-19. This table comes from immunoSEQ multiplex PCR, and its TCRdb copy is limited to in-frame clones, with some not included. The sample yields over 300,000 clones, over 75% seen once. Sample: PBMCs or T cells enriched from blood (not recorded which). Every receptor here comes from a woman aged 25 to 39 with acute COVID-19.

The CDR3: CASSSDINYGYTF. CDR3 sequence (DNA): TGTGCCAGCAGCTCGGACATAAACTATGGCTACACCTTC. This rearrangement joins TRBV7-8 to TRBJ1-2; D perhaps matches TRBD1 (5 bases). Trimming took 4 bases from V and 2 from J, leaving 8 bases between them. The CDR3 has 13 residues. Germline values: CDR1 SGHVS, CDR2 FQNEAQ.

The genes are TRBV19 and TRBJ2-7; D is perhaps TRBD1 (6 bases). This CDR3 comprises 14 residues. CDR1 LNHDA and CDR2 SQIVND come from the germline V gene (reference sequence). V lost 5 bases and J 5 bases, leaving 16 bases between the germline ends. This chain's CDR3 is CASSQNRESDEQYF. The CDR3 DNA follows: TGTGCCAGTAGTCAGAACAGGGAAAGCGACGAGCAGTACTTC.

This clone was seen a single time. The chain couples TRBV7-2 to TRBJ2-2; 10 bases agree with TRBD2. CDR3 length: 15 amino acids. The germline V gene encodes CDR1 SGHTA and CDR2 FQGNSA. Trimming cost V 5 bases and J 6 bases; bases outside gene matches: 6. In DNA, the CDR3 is TGTGCCAGCAGCACCCAGCGGGGGGGCGCCGGGGAGCTGTTTTTT. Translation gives CASSTQRGGAGELFF.

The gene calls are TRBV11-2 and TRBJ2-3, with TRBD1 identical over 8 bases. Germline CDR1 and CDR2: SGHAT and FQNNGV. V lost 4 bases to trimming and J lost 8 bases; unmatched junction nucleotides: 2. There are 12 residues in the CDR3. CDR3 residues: CASSSDRGTQYF. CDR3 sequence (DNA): TGTGCCAGCAGCTCAGACAGGGGTACGCAGTATTTT.

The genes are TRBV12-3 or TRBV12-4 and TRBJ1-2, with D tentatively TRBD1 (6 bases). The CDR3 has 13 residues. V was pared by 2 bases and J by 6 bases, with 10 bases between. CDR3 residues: CASSLSQGHGYTF. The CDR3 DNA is TGTGCCAGCAGTTTATCACAGGGCCATGGCTACACCTTC.

This chain's CDR3 is CASSREGDETQYF. DNA for the CDR3: TGTGCCAGCTCACGGGAAGGGGATGAGACCCAGTACTTC. V gene TRBV18 combines with J gene TRBJ2-5; a weak D match, TRBD1 (5 bases). Trimming shortened V by 4 bases and J by 5 bases, and 11 bases separated the two germline ends. The germline CDR1 and CDR2 sequences are KGHSH and LQKENI. The CDR3 sequence is 13 residues long.

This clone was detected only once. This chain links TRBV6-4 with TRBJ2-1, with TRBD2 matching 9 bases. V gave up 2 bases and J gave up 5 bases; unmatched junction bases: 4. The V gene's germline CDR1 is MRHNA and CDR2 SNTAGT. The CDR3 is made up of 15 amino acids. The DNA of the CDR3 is TGTGCCAGCAGTGACGGGGCGGGGGGGCACAATGAGCAGTTCTTC. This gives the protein CASSDGAGGHNEQFF.

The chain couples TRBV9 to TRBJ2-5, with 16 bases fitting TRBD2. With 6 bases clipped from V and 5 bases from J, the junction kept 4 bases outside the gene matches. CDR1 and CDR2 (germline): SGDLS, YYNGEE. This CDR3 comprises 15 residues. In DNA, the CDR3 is TGTGCCAGCACCCTGGGACTAGCGGGGGGGGAGACCCAGTACTTC. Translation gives CASTLGLAGGETQYF.

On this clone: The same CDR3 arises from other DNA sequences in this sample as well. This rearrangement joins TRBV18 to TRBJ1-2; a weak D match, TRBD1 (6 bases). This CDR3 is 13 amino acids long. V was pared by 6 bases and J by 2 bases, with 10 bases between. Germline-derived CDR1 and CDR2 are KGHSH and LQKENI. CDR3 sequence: CASSPGQNYGYTF. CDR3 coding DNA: TGTGCCAGCTCGCCTGGACAGAACTATGGCTACACCTTC.